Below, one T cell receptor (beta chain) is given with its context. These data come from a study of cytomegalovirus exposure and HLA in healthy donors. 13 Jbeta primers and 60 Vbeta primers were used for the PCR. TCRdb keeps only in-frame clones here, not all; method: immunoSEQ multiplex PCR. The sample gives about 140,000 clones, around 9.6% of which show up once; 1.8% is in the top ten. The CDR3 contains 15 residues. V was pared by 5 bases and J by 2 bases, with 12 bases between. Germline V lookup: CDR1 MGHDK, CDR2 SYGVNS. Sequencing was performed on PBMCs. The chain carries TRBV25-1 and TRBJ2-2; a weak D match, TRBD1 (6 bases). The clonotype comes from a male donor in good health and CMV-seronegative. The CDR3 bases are TGTGCCAGCAGTTCACGACAGGTTAACACCGGGGAGCTGTTTTTT. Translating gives CASSSRQVNTGELFF.